This is a list of T cell receptor beta chains from one sample in a study of blood T cell repertoires in COVID-19. Clones were read by immunoSEQ multiplex PCR, and TCRdb kept only the in-frame ones, dropping some. The data show more than 90,000 clones, with approximately 84% seen just once and about a quarter held by the top ten. Material: peripheral blood. These TCRs come from a human donor in a cohort sampled during active COVID-19. CDR3s include the opening cysteine and the closing phenylalanine or tryptophan. The D gene is left open where the match is weak. Not every row has a clone size; where given, it reads once, few, many or a size class.

v_gene: TRBV18; abundance: .; j_gene: TRBJ2-1; d_gene: TRBD2; CDR3nt: TGTGCCAGCTCACCTGGACTAGCCGTGAGCAATGAGCAGTTCTTC; CDR3aa: CASSPGLAVSNEQFF
v_gene: TRBV5-4; abundance: .; j_gene: TRBJ2-1; d_gene: TRBD2; CDR3nt: TGTGCCAGCAGATCTAAAGCGGGAGCGGAGCAGTTCTTC; CDR3aa: CASRSKAGAEQFF
v_gene: TRBV10-2; abundance: .; j_gene: TRBJ2-2; d_gene: TRBD1; CDR3nt: TGCGCCAGCAGTGGACAGGGGCTCACCGGGGAGCTGTTTTTT; CDR3aa: CASSGQGLTGELFF
v_gene: TRBV5-4; abundance: few; j_gene: TRBJ2-1; d_gene: .; CDR3nt: TGTGCCAGCAGCTTGGAAGCGGCCCCTTACAATGAGCAGTTCTTC; CDR3aa: CASSLEAAPYNEQFF
v_gene: TRBV4-2; abundance: once; j_gene: TRBJ1-5; d_gene: .; CDR3nt: TGTGCCAGCAGCCATCCACTTGGGCGCAGGGAAGATCAGCCCCAGCATTTT; CDR3aa: CASSHPLGRREDQPQHF
v_gene: TRBV30; abundance: .; j_gene: TRBJ2-7; d_gene: .; CDR3nt: TGTGCCTGGAGCTGGGCCAGCTCCTACGAGCAGTACTTC; CDR3aa: CAWSWASSYEQYF
v_gene: TRBV19; abundance: .; j_gene: TRBJ1-1; d_gene: TRBD1; CDR3nt: TGTGCCAGTAGTATTCAGGGGGACACTGAAGCTTTCTTT; CDR3aa: CASSIQGDTEAFF
v_gene: TRBV10-3; abundance: .; j_gene: TRBJ1-2; d_gene: .; CDR3nt: TGTGCCATCAGTGAGTCAGGGGACTATGGCTACACCTTC; CDR3aa: CAISESGDYGYTF
v_gene: TRBV7-8; abundance: .; j_gene: TRBJ2-3; d_gene: .; CDR3nt: TGTGCCAGCAGCTTATCTTGGCTGTTCTCTAGCACAGATACGCAGTATTTT; CDR3aa: CASSLSWLFSSTDTQYF
v_gene: TRBV6-5; abundance: .; j_gene: TRBJ1-2; d_gene: .; CDR3nt: TGTGCCAGCAGGACGGGAGGCTACACCTTC; CDR3aa: CASRTGGYTF
v_gene: TRBV4-1; abundance: .; j_gene: TRBJ1-1; d_gene: TRBD1; CDR3nt: TGCGCCAGCAGCCAAGCTGGGACAGTGAACACTGAAGCTTTCTTT; CDR3aa: CASSQAGTVNTEAFF
v_gene: TRBV7-8; abundance: few; j_gene: TRBJ1-1; d_gene: .; CDR3nt: TGTGCCAGCAGCCACGTACAGGGAGAAGCTTTCTTT; CDR3aa: CASSHVQGEAFF
v_gene: TRBV18; abundance: .; j_gene: TRBJ2-7; d_gene: TRBD1; CDR3nt: TGTGCCAGCTCACCCTACGGACAGGTCGACTACGAGCAGTACTTC; CDR3aa: CASSPYGQVDYEQYF
v_gene: TRBV11-2; abundance: .; j_gene: TRBJ1-5; d_gene: TRBD1; CDR3nt: TGTGCCAGCAGTCGAGGACAGGGCAGCAATCAGCCCCAGCATTTT; CDR3aa: CASSRGQGSNQPQHF
v_gene: TRBV12-5; abundance: .; j_gene: TRBJ2-7; d_gene: .; CDR3nt: TGTGCTAGTGGCCCCCTCCTAGGGGGGGCGGGGGAGCAGTACTTC; CDR3aa: CASGPLLGGAGEQYF
v_gene: TRBV19; abundance: .; j_gene: TRBJ2-2; d_gene: TRBD1; CDR3nt: TGTGCCAGTAGCGACGGACAGGGGGCCAGAGCGAACGGGGAGCTGTTTTTT; CDR3aa: CASSDGQGARANGELFF
v_gene: TRBV5-8; abundance: .; j_gene: TRBJ1-5; d_gene: TRBD1; CDR3nt: TGTGCCAGCAGCTTGGGAGGGGGCTGGGGTCAGCCCCAGCATTTT; CDR3aa: CASSLGGGWGQPQHF
v_gene: TRBV6-5; abundance: .; j_gene: TRBJ2-3; d_gene: TRBD2; CDR3nt: TGTGCCAGCAGGGCGGGACTAAAGGATACGCAGTATTTT; CDR3aa: CASRAGLKDTQYF
v_gene: TRBV4-2; abundance: few; j_gene: TRBJ2-6; d_gene: TRBD1; CDR3nt: TGTGCCAGCAGCCAGGGACAGGGCGGCTCTGGGGCCAACGTCCTGACTTTC; CDR3aa: CASSQGQGGSGANVLTF
v_gene: TRBV5-4; abundance: once; j_gene: TRBJ2-7; d_gene: .; CDR3nt: TGTGCCAGCAGCTCCCAAGAGTCCCAGTACTTC; CDR3aa: CASSSQESQYF
v_gene: TRBV6-1; abundance: .; j_gene: TRBJ1-2; d_gene: .; CDR3nt: TGTGCCAGCAGTGAATCGCCAGGCGTCGGTGGCTACACCTTC; CDR3aa: CASSESPGVGGYTF
v_gene: TRBV6-4; abundance: medium-sized; j_gene: TRBJ1-6; d_gene: .; CDR3nt: TGTGCCAGCAGTGAACTCATGGTAAATTCACCCCTCCACTTT; CDR3aa: CASSELMVNSPLHF